Only a few counts were recorded for the clone carrying this T cell receptor beta chain. Its antigen remains unidentified. This sample is drawn from a study of CD8+ T cells in alopecia areata. Reverse transcription of extracted RNA yielded cDNA, which provided the sequencing template. Profiling relied on immunoSEQ multiplex PCR, and the TCRdb table lists in-frame clones only, not all of them. There are approximately 140,000 clones in the sample; roughly 86% occur only once, and 13% lies in the top ten. V was trimmed by 1 base and J by 11 bases, leaving 7 bases between them. There are 10 residues in the CDR3. Germline V gene lookup returns CDR1 SQVTM and CDR2 ANQGSEA. As to treatment: oral pan-JAK inhibitor, 5-10 mg twice daily. Study-level points and caveats: Persistence in scalp and blood during tofacitinib was observed for many expanded lesional clones.

This sample comprised CD8+ T cells sorted from blood, obtained at week 4, from a patient treated with tofacitinib. This sequence originates from a human donor with alopecia areata. V and J are TRBV29-1 and TRBJ2-3, with no clear D. The CDR3 here is CSVEADLQYF. The CDR3 bases are TGCAGCGTTGAAGCGGACCTGCAGTATTTT.